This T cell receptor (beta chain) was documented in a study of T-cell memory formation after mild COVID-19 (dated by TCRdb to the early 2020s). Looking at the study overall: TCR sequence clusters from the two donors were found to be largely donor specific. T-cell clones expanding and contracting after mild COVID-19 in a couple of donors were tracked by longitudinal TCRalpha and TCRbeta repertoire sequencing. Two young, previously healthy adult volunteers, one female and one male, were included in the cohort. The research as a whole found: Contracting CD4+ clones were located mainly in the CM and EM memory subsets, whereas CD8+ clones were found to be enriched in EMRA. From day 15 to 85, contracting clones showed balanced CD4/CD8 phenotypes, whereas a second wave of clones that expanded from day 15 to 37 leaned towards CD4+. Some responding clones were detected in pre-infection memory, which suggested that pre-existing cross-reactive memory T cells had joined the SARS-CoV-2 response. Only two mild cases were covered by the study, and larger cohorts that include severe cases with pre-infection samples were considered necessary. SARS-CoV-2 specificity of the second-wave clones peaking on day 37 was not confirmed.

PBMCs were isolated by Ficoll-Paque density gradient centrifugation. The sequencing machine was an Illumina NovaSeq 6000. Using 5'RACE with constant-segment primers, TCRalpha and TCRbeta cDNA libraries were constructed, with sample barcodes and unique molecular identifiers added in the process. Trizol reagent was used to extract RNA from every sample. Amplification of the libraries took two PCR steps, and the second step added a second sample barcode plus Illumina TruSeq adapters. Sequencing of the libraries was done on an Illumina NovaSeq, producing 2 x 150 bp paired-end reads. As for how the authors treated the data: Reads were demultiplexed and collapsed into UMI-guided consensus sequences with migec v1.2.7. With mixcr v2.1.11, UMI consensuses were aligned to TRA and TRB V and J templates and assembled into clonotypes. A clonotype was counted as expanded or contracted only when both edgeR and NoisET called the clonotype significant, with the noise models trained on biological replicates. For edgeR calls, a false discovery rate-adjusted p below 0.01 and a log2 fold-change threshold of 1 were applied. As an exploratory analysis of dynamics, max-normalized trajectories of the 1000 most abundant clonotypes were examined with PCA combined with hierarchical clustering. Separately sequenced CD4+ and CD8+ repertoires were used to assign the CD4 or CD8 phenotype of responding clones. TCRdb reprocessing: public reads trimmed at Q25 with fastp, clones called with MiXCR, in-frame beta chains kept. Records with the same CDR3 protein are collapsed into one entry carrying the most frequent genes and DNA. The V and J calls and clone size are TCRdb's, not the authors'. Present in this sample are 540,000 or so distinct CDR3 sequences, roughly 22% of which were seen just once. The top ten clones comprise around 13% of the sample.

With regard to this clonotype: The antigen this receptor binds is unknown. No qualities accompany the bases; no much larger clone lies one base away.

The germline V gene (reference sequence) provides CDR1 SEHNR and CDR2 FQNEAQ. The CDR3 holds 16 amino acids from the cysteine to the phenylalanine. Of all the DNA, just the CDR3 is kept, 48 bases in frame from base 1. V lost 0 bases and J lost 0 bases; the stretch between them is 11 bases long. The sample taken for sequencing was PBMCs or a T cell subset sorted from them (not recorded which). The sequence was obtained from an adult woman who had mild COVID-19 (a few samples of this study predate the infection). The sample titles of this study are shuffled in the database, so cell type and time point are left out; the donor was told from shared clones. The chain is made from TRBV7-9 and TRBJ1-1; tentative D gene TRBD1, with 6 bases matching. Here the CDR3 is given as CASSLASGALNTEAFF. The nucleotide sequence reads TGTGCCAGCAGCTTAGCGTCAGGGGCATTGAACACTGAAGCTTTCTTT.